This passage covers 21 T cell receptor beta chains from one sample sequenced in a study of blood T cell repertoires in COVID-19. Method: immunoSEQ multiplex PCR; TCRdb's copy keeps in-frame clones and lacks some. This sample yields 450,000 to 500,000 clones, of which 80% to 90% are seen a single time; approximately 3.4% belongs to the top ten. Sequencing was carried out using peripheral blood. All receptors come from a human donor in a cohort sampled during active COVID-19.

The chain joins TRBV18 to TRBJ2-7; 10 bases are shared with TRBD1. With 6 bases clipped from V and 4 bases from J, the junction kept 3 bases outside the gene matches. This CDR3 has 13 residues. Germline loops: CDR1 KGHSH, CDR2 LQKENI. The CDR3 loop is CASSGQGGYEQYF. In nucleotides, the CDR3 is TGTGCCAGCTCCGGACAGGGGGGATACGAGCAGTACTTC.

This chain joins TRBV14 and TRBJ2-5; 14 bases agree with TRBD2. The J segment lost 5 bases and the V segment lost 4 bases, leaving 9 bases of the junction unmatched. The V gene's germline CDR1 is SGHDN and CDR2 FVKESK. The CDR3 is 17 amino acids. The DNA for the CDR3 is TGTGCCAGCAGCCTAGGACTAGCGGGAGGATTTTGGGAGACCCAGTACTTC. It is translated as CASSLGLAGGFWETQYF.

The genes are TRBV5-4 and TRBJ1-1; maybe TRBD1 (6 bases). Germline CDR1 reads SGHNT; CDR2 reads YYREEE (reference sequence). CDR3 size: 15 residues. V lost 2 bases and J 2 bases, leaving 13 bases between the germline ends. CDR3 bases: TGTGCCAGCAGCTTCCAGGGGCCAGTTAACACTGAAGCTTTCTTT. Translating it yields CASSFQGPVNTEAFF. Full variable domain (remainder filled in from reference TRBV5-4 and TRBJ1-1): ETGVTQSPTHLIKTRGQQVTLRCSSQSGHNTVSWYQQALGQGPQFIFQYYREEENGRGNFPPRFSGLQFPNYSSELNVNALELDDSALYLCASSFQGPVNTEAFFGQGTRLTVV.

The chain carries TRBV11-2 and TRBJ2-3, with TRBD1 identical over 7 bases. This CDR3 contains 15 residues. In germline, CDR1 is SGHAT, CDR2 FQNNGV. V shed 3 bases, J shed 0 bases, and the junction held 3 bases outside the gene matches. CDR3 region: CASSFSRGSTDTQYF. The CDR3 nucleotides are TGTGCCAGCAGCTTCAGCAGGGGGAGCACAGATACGCAGTATTTT.

About this clone: This specimen includes other DNA sequences encoding the same CDR3. The chain joins TRBV5-1 to TRBJ2-7, with TRBD2 identical over 8 bases. Germline lookup yields CDR1 SGHRS and CDR2 YFSETQ. The V segment lost 4 bases and the J segment 4 bases; nucleotides outside the gene matches: 4. The length of the CDR3 is 13 residues. CDR3 loop: CASSLAGRYEQYF. The DNA for the CDR3 is TGCGCCAGCAGCCTAGCGGGCCGTTACGAGCAGTACTTC.

The V gene is TRBV7-9, the J gene TRBJ1-1; D gene ambiguous. The CDR3 spans 12 residues. Germline V gene lookup returns CDR1 SEHNR and CDR2 FQNEAQ (reference sequence). Trimming stripped 5 bases from V and 5 bases from J, with 9 bases between. The CDR3 loop reads CASSPGRTEAFF. In nucleotides, the CDR3 is TGTGCCAGCAGCCCCGGCAGGACTGAAGCTTTCTTT.

The V and J genes are TRBV30 and TRBJ1-3; D is unclear. Trimming cost V 4 bases and J 4 bases, with 5 bases left between them. Germline CDR1 GTSNPN, CDR2 SVGIG (reference sequence). This CDR3 spans 11 amino acids. CDR3 DNA: TGTGCCTGGACGACAGGAAACACCATATATTTT. Its translation: CAWTTGNTIYF.

This clone was observed a few times. The gene calls are TRBV30 and TRBJ1-1; possible D gene TRBD1, 5 bases. Germline V gene sequence: CDR1 GTSNPN, CDR2 SVGIG (reference sequence). The CDR3 is made up of 15 amino acids. V lost 4 bases to trimming and J lost 4 bases, with 19 bases between them. CDR3 sequence: CAWTPPVLGGTEAFF. In nucleotides, the CDR3 is TGTGCCTGGACTCCTCCCGTACTGGGGGGCACTGAAGCTTTCTTT.

This sequence joins TRBV5-4 and TRBJ1-3; 7 nucleotides align to TRBD1. Germline CDR1 and CDR2: SGHNT and YYREEE (reference sequence). The length of the CDR3 is 14 residues. V dropped 5 bases and J dropped 2; count of bases not matched to a gene: 4. The DNA of the CDR3 is TGTGCCAGCAGGCCGGGGACAGCTGGAAACACCATATATTTT. This codes for CASRPGTAGNTIYF.

The CDR3, as DNA: TGTGCCAGCAGTTTGGGGACAGGGGGTAATTCGGGTGGCTACACCTTC. Translation gives CASSLGTGGNSGGYTF. This rearrangement joins TRBV28 to TRBJ1-2, with 11 bases lining up with TRBD1. The CDR3 contains 16 residues. Looked up from germline, CDR1 is MDHEN and CDR2 is SYDVKM. With V trimmed by 3 bases and J by 7 bases, 10 bases remained unmatched.

The chain carries TRBV5-4 and TRBJ2-3, with D possibly matching TRBD2 (6 bases). Germline V gene sequence: CDR1 SGHNT, CDR2 YYREEE (reference sequence). The CDR3 runs to 16 residues. V lost 0 bases and J 0 bases, leaving 11 bases between the germline ends. CDR3 region: CASSLDPSVSTDTQYF. In DNA form, the CDR3 reads TGTGCCAGCAGCTTGGACCCTAGCGTGAGCACAGATACGCAGTATTTT.

This clone occurred a few times. V usage is TRBV2 and J usage is TRBJ1-6; D remains unclear. The V end was cut by 5 bases, the J end by 4 bases, with 6 bases between. The CDR3 runs 13 residues. Germline CDR1 is SNHLY and CDR2 is FYNNEI. CDR3: CASSPPYNSPLHF. The CDR3 DNA reads as TGTGCCAGCAGTCCTCCGTATAATTCACCCCTCCACTTT. Full variable domain (outside the CDR3, taken from reference TRBV2 and TRBJ1-6): EPEVTQTPSHQVTQMGQEVILRCVPISNHLYFYWYRQILGQKVEFLVSFYNNEISEKSEIFDDQFSVERPDGSNFTLKIRSTKLEDSAMYFCASSPPYNSPLHFGNGTRLTVT.

This clone was seen a single time. The V and J genes are TRBV30 and TRBJ1-5; a weak D match, TRBD1 (6 bases). CDR1 and CDR2 from the germline V gene are GTSNPN and SVGIG (reference sequence). The CDR3 has 12 amino acids. V dropped 7 bases and J dropped 3 bases, with 10 bases sitting between them. The CDR3 reads CASDRPNQPQHF. Here the CDR3 DNA reads TGTGCCTCGGACAGACCCAATCAGCCCCAGCATTTT.

The genes are TRBV19 and TRBJ2-7; 9 bases align to TRBD1. The CDR3 has 13 amino acids. Germline V lookup: CDR1 LNHDA, CDR2 SQIVND (reference sequence). V gave up 10 bases and J gave up 5 bases; unmatched junction bases: 9. The CDR3 here is CATWDRARNEQYF. The DNA for the CDR3 is TGTGCCACCTGGGACAGGGCGAGAAACGAGCAGTACTTC.

J is TRBJ1-1 and V is TRBV11-2, with D unresolved. The CDR3 runs 13 residues. Deletions cut 1 base from V and 1 base from J, with 4 bases between. Germline V lookup: CDR1 SGHAT, CDR2 FQNNGV. The DNA of the CDR3 is TGTGCCAGCAGCTTAGCGAGGAACACTGAAGCTTTCTTT. It encodes CASSLARNTEAFF.

V is TRBV11-2 and J is TRBJ1-4, with 10 positions matching TRBD1. Germline V gene lookup returns CDR1 SGHAT and CDR2 FQNNGV. The trim removed 1 base at V and 5 bases at J, leaving 10 bases unmatched. This CDR3 has 18 amino acids. CDR3 nucleotide sequence: TGTGCCAGCAGCTTAGGTTGGGACAGGGGACCAGAGAATGAAAAACTGTTTTTT. Translation gives CASSLGWDRGPENEKLFF.

CDR3 in amino acids: CASSLKLFYEQYF. The CDR3, as DNA: TGTGCCAGCAGTTTAAAACTATTCTACGAGCAGTACTTC. This sequence joins TRBV27 and TRBJ2-7; no clear D. The V gene lost 2 bases and the J gene lost 3 bases, with 8 bases spanning the gap. Germline-derived CDR1 and CDR2 are MNHEY and SMNVEV (reference sequence). CDR3 length equals 13 residues.

The count of this clone is one. This rearrangement joins TRBV19 to TRBJ2-5; D is undetermined. The CDR3 extends over 12 amino acids. The germline V and J ends were trimmed by 2 bases and 2 bases, with 3 bases remaining between them. Germline CDR1 and CDR2: LNHDA and SQIVND (reference sequence). CDR3: CASSISQETQYF. For the CDR3, the DNA is TGTGCCAGTAGTATATCGCAAGAGACCCAGTACTTC.

The rearrangement links TRBV9 to TRBJ1-4, with 8 positions matching TRBD1. This CDR3 is built from 16 residues. V shed 0 bases, J shed 6 bases, and the junction held 7 bases outside the gene matches. From germline, CDR1 is SGDLS and CDR2 YYNGEE. The CDR3 sequence: CASSVDQGAVYEKLFF. The DNA of the CDR3 is TGTGCCAGCAGCGTAGATCAGGGGGCAGTATATGAAAAACTGTTTTTT.

The V and J genes are TRBV21-1 and TRBJ1-1; the table's TRBD1 call for D was not verified on the DNA. TRBV21-1 is flagged as a pseudogene. The CDR3 is 16 amino acids. DNA for the CDR3: TGTGCCAGCAGCACAGAGGTCAGGGATAAGAACACTGAAGCTTTCTTT. Residues: CASSTEVRDKNTEAFF.

The rearrangement links TRBV12-5 to TRBJ2-7, with 13 bases fitting TRBD2. This CDR3 region has 17 residues. CDR1 and CDR2 (germline): LGHNT, FRNRAP. V trimming: 1 base; J trimming: 2 bases; junction bases outside the gene matches: 5. CDR3 sequence reads: CASGLAGTSGITYEQYF. In DNA, the CDR3 is TGTGCTAGTGGTTTGGCAGGGACTAGCGGGATAACCTACGAGCAGTACTTC.